The 16 T cell receptor beta chains in this list originate from one sample, sequenced in a study of technical replicates of blood from a handful of donors. Sequencing used immunoSEQ multiplex PCR; TCRdb keeps in-frame clones, though not all of them. The sample shows 85,000 to 100,000 clones, almost 96% of them seen only once. Sequenced: T cells isolated from PBMCs. The receptor set was obtained from a human donor in good health.

This sequence joins TRBV28 and TRBJ2-7; TRBD2 matches 7 bases. J lost 5 bases, V lost 3 bases, and 13 bases had no gene match. The CDR3 length is 16 residues. The germline V gene has CDR1 MDHEN and CDR2 SYDVKM. The CDR3 is CASSFKAEAGDHEQYF. CDR3 bases: TGTGCCAGCAGTTTTAAGGCTGAGGCGGGAGACCACGAGCAGTACTTC.

In DNA, the CDR3 is TGTGCCAGCAGTTACTCGATAGTCGGGGGACTCGAGCAGTACTTC. Protein: CASSYSIVGGLEQYF. The gene calls are TRBV6-5 and TRBJ2-7; D is possibly TRBD2 (6 bases). The V gene lost 0 bases and the J gene lost 6 bases, with 15 bases spanning the gap. Germline V lookup: CDR1 MNHEY, CDR2 SVGAGI. The CDR3 is made up of 15 amino acids.

The CDR3 DNA is TGTGCCTGGAAGCTCTCAGGCACTGAAGCTTTCTTT. It is translated as CAWKLSGTEAFF. The chain carries TRBV30 and TRBJ1-1; D remains ambiguous. The CDR3 runs to 12 residues. V lost 4 bases and J lost 4, with 10 bases in between. CDR1 and CDR2 (germline): GTSNPN, SVGIG (reference sequence).

The V call is TRBV7-2, the J call TRBJ2-7; D perhaps matches TRBD2 (5 bases). Deletions cut 2 bases from V and 1 base from J, with 15 bases between. CDR1 is SGHTA, CDR2 FQGNSA, per germline. This CDR3 spans 16 amino acids. The CDR3 protein is CASSLYPRGGSYEQYF. CDR3 DNA: TGTGCCAGCAGCTTATATCCCCGGGGTGGATCCTACGAGCAGTACTTC. The whole variable domain, filled in from reference TRBV7-2 and TRBJ2-7, reads GAGVSQSPSNKVTEKGKDVELRCDPISGHTALYWYRQSLGQGLEFLIYFQGNSAPDKSGLPSDRFSAERTGGSVSTLTIQRTQQEDSAVYLCASSLYPRGGSYEQYFGPGTRLTVT.

V usage is TRBV14 and J usage is TRBJ2-1; 7 nucleotides match TRBD1. The CDR3 runs 16 residues. V gave up 4 bases and J gave up 5 bases; unmatched junction bases: 11. Germline CDR1 reads SGHDN; CDR2 reads FVKESK. The CDR3 DNA sequence: TGTGCCAGCAGCCGGACCCGGACAGGTTCGCACAATGAGCAGTTCTTC. This translates into CASSRTRTGSHNEQFF.

This rearrangement joins TRBV10-3 to TRBJ1-5, with a weak D call TRBD1 (5 bases). Germline loops: CDR1 ENHRY, CDR2 SYGVKD. The CDR3 totals 16 residues. Trimming took 0 bases from V and 4 from J, leaving 13 bases between them. CDR3 in amino acids: CAISESGGRENQPQHF. CDR3 DNA: TGTGCCATCAGTGAGTCGGGGGGAAGGGAAAATCAGCCCCAGCATTTT.

This CDR3 is CASSRRGQVGQETQYF. DNA of the CDR3: TGTGCCAGTAGTCGGCGGGGACAGGTGGGACAAGAGACCCAGTACTTC. The chain employs TRBV19 and TRBJ2-5; TRBD1 matches 8 bases. The CDR3 is made up of 16 amino acids. The V gene end was trimmed by 5 bases and the J gene end by 2 bases; junction bases not matched to a gene: 10. Germline CDR1 LNHDA, CDR2 SQIVND (reference sequence).

The rearrangement joins TRBV7-6 to TRBJ2-4; the D gene is possibly TRBD1 (5 bases). Trimming stripped 5 bases from V and 3 bases from J, with 20 bases between. The CDR3 is made up of 17 amino acids. The germline V gene encodes CDR1 SGHVS and CDR2 FNYEAQ. The CDR3, as DNA: TGTGCCAGCAGCGACAGAGTCCAGGGTAACGTCAAAAACATTCAGTACTTC. Encoded protein: CASSDRVQGNVKNIQYF.

The chain links TRBV2 to TRBJ1-2; the match to TRBD1 covers 12 bases. CDR3 length: 16 amino acids. Germline lookup yields CDR1 SNHLY and CDR2 FYNNEI. V lost 4 bases and J lost 2; bases outside the gene matches: 5. The CDR3 protein is CASSGGDRGRNYGYTF. CDR3 DNA sequence: TGTGCCAGCAGTGGGGGGGACAGGGGGCGCAACTATGGCTACACCTTC.

The chain is built from TRBV6-5 and TRBJ1-2; TRBD1 aligns across 7 bases. Germline CDR1 reads MNHEY; CDR2 reads SVGAGI. The CDR3 has 15 amino acids. Trimming cost V 5 bases and J 7 bases; bases outside gene matches: 13. This chain's CDR3 is CASSTFTGQIFGYTF. The CDR3, as DNA: TGTGCCAGCAGTACATTTACGGGACAGATATTTGGCTACACCTTC.

The chain combines TRBV29-1 with TRBJ2-7; 10 nucleotides align to TRBD1. CDR3 length: 14 amino acids. Germline values: CDR1 SQVTM, CDR2 ANQGSEA. Unmatched junction bases numbered 7, after V lost 2 bases and J lost 6 bases. In DNA form, the CDR3 reads TGCAGCGTTGAACCTCAGACAGGGGGCATCGAGCAGTACTTC. This sequence encodes CSVEPQTGGIEQYF.

The chain couples TRBV28 to TRBJ1-5; 7 nucleotides align to TRBD1. V lost 5 bases, J lost 4 bases, and 11 bases stayed unmatched. Germline V gives CDR1 MDHEN, CDR2 SYDVKM. The CDR3 is made up of 16 amino acids. CDR3 DNA: TGTGCCAGCAGTCGGGCAGGGGGTTATGCAAATCAGCCCCAGCATTTT. Encoded protein: CASSRAGGYANQPQHF.

The chain links TRBV29-1 to TRBJ1-1; 8 bases fit TRBD1. V lost 6 bases to trimming and J lost 4 bases; unmatched junction nucleotides: 10. The CDR3 is made up of 14 amino acids. Germline lookup yields CDR1 SQVTM and CDR2 ANQGSEA. For the CDR3, the DNA is TGCAGCGTCGCTCGGACAGGGAGGGCCACTGAAGCTTTCTTT. Protein sequence: CSVARTGRATEAFF.

Note on this clone: Germline is not matched at one junction end, which may reflect a read error. This chain joins TRBV7-7 and TRBJ2-2; 12 bases are shared with TRBD1. This CDR3 is 17 amino acids long. Germline V CDR1 and CDR2: SSHAT, FNYEAQ (reference sequence). This chain's CDR3 is CASSAGGTGGFTGELFF. CDR3 bases: TGTGCTAGCAGCGCCGGCGGGACAGGGGGCTTTACCGGGGAGCTGTTTTTT.

The V gene is TRBV6-1, the J gene TRBJ2-3, with 14 bases aligning to TRBD2. V gave up 4 bases and J gave up 6 bases; unmatched junction bases: 9. CDR3 length equals 17 residues. Per germline, CDR1 MNHNS and CDR2 SASEGT. The CDR3 sequence: CASSVRLAGGPMDTQYF. CDR3 nucleotide sequence: TGTGCCAGCAGTGTAAGACTAGCGGGGGGGCCCATGGATACGCAGTATTTT.

The chain couples TRBV5-6 to TRBJ2-3; D ambiguous. The CDR3 is 15 amino acids. CDR1 is SGHDT, CDR2 YYEEEE, per germline. The ends were cut back, 2 bases at V and 1 base at J, with 11 bases in the middle. The CDR3 loop is CASSFLGLGTDTQYF. CDR3 nucleotide sequence: TGTGCCAGCAGCTTCCTAGGCTTGGGCACAGATACGCAGTATTTT.